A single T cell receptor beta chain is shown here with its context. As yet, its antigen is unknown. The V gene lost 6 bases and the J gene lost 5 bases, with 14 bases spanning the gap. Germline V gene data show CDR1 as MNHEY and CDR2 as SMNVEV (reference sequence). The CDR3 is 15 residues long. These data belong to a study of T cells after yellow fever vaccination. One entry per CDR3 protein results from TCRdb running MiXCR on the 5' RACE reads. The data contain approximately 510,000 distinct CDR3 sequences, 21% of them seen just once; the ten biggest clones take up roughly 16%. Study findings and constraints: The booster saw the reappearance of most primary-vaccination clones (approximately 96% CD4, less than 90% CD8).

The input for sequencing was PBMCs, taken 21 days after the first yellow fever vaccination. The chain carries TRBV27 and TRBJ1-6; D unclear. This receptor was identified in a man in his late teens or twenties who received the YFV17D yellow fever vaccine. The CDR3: CASRLTFGNNSPLHF. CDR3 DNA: TGTGCCAGCAGACTTACCTTCGGGAATAATTCACCCCTCCACTTT.